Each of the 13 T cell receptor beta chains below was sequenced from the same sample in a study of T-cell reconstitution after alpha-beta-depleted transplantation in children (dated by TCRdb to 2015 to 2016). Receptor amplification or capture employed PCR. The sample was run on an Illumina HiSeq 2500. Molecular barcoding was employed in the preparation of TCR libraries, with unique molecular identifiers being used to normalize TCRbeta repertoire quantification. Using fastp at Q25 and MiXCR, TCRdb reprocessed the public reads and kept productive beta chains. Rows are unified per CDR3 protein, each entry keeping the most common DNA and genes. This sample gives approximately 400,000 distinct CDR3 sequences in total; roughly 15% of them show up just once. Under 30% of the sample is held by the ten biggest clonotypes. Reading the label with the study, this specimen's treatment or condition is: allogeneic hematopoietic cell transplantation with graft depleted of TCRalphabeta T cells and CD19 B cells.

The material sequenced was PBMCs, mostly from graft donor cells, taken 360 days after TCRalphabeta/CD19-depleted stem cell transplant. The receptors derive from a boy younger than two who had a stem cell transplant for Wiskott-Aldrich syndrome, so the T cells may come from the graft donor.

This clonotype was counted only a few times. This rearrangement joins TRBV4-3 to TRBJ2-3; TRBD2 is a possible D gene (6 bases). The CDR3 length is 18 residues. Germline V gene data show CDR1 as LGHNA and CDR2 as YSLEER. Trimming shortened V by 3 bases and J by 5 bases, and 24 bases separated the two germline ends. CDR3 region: CASSQWVEREFGVDTQYF. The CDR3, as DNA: TGCGCCAGCAGCCAGTGGGTAGAACGGGAGTTTGGGGTAGATACGCAGTATTTT.

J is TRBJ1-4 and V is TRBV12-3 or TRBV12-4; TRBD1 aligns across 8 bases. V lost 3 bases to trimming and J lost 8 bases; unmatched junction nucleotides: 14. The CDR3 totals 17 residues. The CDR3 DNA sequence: TGTGCCAGCAGTTTCCTCCCTCAACAGGGGGACGGGGAAAAACTGTTTTTT. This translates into CASSFLPQQGDGEKLFF.

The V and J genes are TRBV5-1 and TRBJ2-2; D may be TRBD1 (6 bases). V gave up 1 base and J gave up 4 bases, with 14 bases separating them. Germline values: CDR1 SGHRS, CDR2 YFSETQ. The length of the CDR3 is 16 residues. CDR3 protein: CASSLTPGHPTGELFF. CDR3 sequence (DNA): TGCGCCAGCAGCTTGACTCCGGGACACCCCACCGGGGAGCTGTTTTTT.

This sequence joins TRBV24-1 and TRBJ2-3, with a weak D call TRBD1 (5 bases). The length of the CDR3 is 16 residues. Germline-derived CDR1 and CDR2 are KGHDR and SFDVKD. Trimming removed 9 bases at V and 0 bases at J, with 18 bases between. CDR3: CATCPDSLLSTDTQYF. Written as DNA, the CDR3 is TGTGCCACCTGTCCTGACAGCCTCCTAAGCACAGATACGCAGTATTTT.

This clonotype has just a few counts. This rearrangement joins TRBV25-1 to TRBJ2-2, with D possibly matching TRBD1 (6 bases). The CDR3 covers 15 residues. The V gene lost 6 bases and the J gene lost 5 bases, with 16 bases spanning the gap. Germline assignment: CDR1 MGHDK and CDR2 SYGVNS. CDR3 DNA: TGTGCCAGCAGGGGGCCAGGGGCTTGGACCGGGGAGCTGTTTTTT. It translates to CASRGPGAWTGELFF.

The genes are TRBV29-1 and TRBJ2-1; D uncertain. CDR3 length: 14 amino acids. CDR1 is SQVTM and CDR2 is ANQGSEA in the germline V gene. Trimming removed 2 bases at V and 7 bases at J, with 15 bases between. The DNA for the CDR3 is TGCAGCGTTGAACCGCCGGGCGTTCTTAATGAGCAGTTCTTC. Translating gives CSVEPPGVLNEQFF.

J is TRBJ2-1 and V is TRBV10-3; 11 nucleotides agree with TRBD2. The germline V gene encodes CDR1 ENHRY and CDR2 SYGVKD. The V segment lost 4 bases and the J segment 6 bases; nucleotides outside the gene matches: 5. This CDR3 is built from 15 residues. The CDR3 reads CAISVGTSGGNEQFF. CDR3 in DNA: TGTGCCATCAGTGTTGGGACTAGCGGCGGCAATGAGCAGTTCTTC.

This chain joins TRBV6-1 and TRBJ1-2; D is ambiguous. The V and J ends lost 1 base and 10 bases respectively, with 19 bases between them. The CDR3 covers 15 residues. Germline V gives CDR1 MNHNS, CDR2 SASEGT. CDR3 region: CASSEGPIGKGPYTF. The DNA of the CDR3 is TGTGCCAGCAGTGAAGGGCCTATCGGGAAAGGTCCCTACACCTTC.

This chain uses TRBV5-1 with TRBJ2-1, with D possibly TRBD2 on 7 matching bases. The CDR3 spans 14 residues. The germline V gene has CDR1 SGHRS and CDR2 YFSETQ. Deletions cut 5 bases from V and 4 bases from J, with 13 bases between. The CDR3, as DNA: TGCGCCAGCAGTCGGGGGGCCGGGTACAATGAGCAGTTCTTC. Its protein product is CASSRGAGYNEQFF.

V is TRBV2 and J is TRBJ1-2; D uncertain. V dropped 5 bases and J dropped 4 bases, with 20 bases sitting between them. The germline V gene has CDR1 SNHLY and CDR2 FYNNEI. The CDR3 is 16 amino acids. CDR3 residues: CASSRETDGVPYGYTF. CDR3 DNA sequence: TGTGCCAGCAGTAGAGAGACCGACGGGGTTCCCTATGGCTACACCTTC.

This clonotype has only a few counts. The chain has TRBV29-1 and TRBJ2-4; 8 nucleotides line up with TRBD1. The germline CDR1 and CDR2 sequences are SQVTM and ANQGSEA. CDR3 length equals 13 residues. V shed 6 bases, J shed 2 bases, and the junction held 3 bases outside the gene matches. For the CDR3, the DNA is TGCAGCGTCAGGGGGCGTCCCAAAAACATTCAGTACTTC. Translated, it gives CSVRGRPKNIQYF.

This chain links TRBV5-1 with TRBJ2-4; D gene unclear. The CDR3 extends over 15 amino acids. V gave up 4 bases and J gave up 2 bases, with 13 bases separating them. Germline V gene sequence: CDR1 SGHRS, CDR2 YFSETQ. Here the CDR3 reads CASSPQVWTKNIQYF. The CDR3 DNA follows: TGCGCCAGCAGCCCCCAGGTTTGGACCAAAAACATTCAGTACTTC.

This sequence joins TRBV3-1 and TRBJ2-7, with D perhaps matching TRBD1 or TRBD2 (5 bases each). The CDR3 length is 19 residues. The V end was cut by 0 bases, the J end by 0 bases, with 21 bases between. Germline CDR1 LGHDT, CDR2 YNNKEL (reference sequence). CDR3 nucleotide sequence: TGTGCCAGCAGCCAAGATGGTAAAGAGGGGCTCTCTATCTCCTACGAGCAGTACTTC. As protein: CASSQDGKEGLSISYEQYF.